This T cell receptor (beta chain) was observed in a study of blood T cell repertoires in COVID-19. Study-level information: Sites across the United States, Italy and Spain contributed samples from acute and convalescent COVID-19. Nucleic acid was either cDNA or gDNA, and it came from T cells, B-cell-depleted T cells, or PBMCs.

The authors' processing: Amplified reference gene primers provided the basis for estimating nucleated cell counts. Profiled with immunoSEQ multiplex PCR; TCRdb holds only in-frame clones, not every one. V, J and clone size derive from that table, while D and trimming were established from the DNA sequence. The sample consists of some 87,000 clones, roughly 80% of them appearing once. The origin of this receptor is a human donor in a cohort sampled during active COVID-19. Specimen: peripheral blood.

CDR3 in DNA: TGCGCCAGCAGCTCATTATGGGGGGGCGAGCAGTACTTC. Translating it yields CASSSLWGGEQYF. This chain uses TRBV5-1 with TRBJ2-7; 7 positions match TRBD2. In germline, CDR1 is SGHRS, CDR2 YFSETQ. The CDR3 totals 13 residues. Trimming at V came to 3 bases and at J to 6 bases, leaving 6 bases not matched to a gene.